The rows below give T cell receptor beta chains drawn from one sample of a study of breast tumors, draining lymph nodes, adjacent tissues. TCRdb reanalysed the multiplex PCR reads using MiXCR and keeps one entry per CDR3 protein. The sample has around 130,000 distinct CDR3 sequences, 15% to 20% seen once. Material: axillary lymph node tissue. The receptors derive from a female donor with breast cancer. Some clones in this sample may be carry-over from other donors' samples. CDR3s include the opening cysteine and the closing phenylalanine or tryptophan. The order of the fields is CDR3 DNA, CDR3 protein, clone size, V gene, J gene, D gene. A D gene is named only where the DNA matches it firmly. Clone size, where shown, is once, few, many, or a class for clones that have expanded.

TGCAGTGCTAGAGAATTGGGACCGATTAATTCACCCCTCCACTTT	CSARELGPINSPLHF	many	TRBV20-1	TRBJ1-6	NA
TGTGCCAGCAGTTTTAGCCGCGAGAGCACAGATACGCAGTATTTT	CASSFSRESTDTQYF	many	TRBV27	TRBJ2-3	NA
TGTGCCAGCAGCCCATTCGGCGGGAGCTCCTACAATGAGCAGTTCTTC	CASSPFGGSSYNEQFF	NA	TRBV7-2	TRBJ2-1	TRBD2
TGTGCCAGCAGTCCGCGGGGACAGAGAAATGAAAAACTGTTTTTT	CASSPRGQRNEKLFF	many	TRBV12-3/TRBV12-4	TRBJ1-4	TRBD1
TGTGCCAGCAGCTTAGATCTTGGGGGGGCGGAACGCGAAAAACTGTTTTTT	CASSLDLGGAEREKLFF	many	TRBV11-2	TRBJ1-4	NA
TGTGCCAGTAGTATTAGGGGAGGGGGGTTCGCCGGGGAGCTGTTTTTT	CASSIRGGGFAGELFF	many	TRBV19	TRBJ2-2	NA
TGTGCCAGCGATCCCGACAGGGGGCAAGATACGCAGTATTTT	CASDPDRGQDTQYF	many	TRBV6-1	TRBJ2-3	TRBD1
TGCGCCAGCAGCGAACAGGGGGCGAAAGGGCGGTGGAGCGAAAAACTGTTTTTT	CASSEQGAKGRWSEKLFF	many	TRBV10-2	TRBJ1-4	TRBD1
TGTGCCAGCAGCCTAATCGGTGATGGCTACACCTTC	CASSLIGDGYTF	many	TRBV7-9	TRBJ1-2	NA
TGCAGTGCTAGACTATCTACGTCGGACGCGCACTATGGCTACACCTTC	CSARLSTSDAHYGYTF	many	TRBV20-1	TRBJ1-2	NA
TGTGCCAGCAGCCGGGACAGGTACTACGAGCAGTACTTC	CASSRDRYYEQYF	many	TRBV7-3	TRBJ2-7	TRBD1
TGTGCCAGCAGTCCTCGCGAGGGGGCGGGGTACGAGCAGTACTTC	CASSPREGAGYEQYF	many	TRBV6-1	TRBJ2-7	NA
TGTGCCAGCAGTGCCTCATTGGGCTCCGGGGAGACCCAGTACTTC	CASSASLGSGETQYF	medium-sized	TRBV2	TRBJ2-5	NA
TGCAGTGCTCCAGACAGGGGGTCAGCTAATGAAAAACTGTTTTTT	CSAPDRGSANEKLFF	many	TRBV20-1	TRBJ1-4	TRBD1
TGCGCCAGCAGCTTGCGACCGGGAGGGCCGGCAGATACGCAGTATTTT	CASSLRPGGPADTQYF	many	TRBV5-1	TRBJ2-3	TRBD2
TGTGCCAGCAGGGGACAGCCCCGGGGGGAGCGGTACTTC	CASRGQPRGERYF	NA	TRBV28	TRBJ2-7	NA
TGTGCCAGCAATAAGGCAAGAAACAATGAGCAGTTCTTC	CASNKARNNEQFF	many	TRBV2	TRBJ2-1	NA
TGTGCCACCAGTGATAAAACGGGTCACCCCTACGAGCAGTACTTC	CATSDKTGHPYEQYF	NA	TRBV24-1	TRBJ2-7	NA
TGTGCCACCAGGGGGACTGAAAACACCGGGGAGCTGTTTTTT	CATRGTENTGELFF	many	TRBV24-1	TRBJ2-2	NA
TGCGCCAGCAGCCACGGAGGACTAGCGGGAGGGGAGACCCAGTACTTC	CASSHGGLAGGETQYF	NA	TRBV4-1	TRBJ2-5	TRBD2
TGTGCCAGCTCACCCAAGAGGGGAGCCGGGGAGCTGTTTTTT	CASSPKRGAGELFF	NA	TRBV18	TRBJ2-2	NA
TGTGCCAGCAGCCCAGGTCCACACTCCGAGCAGTACTTC	CASSPGPHSEQYF	many	TRBV7-9	TRBJ2-7	NA
TGTGCCAGTAGTATTGATGCACCGGGGGGCCAAGAGACCCAGTACTTC	CASSIDAPGGQETQYF	many	TRBV19	TRBJ2-5	TRBD2
TGTGCCAGCAGCAACCCAGGGAGATCGAACACCGGGGAGCTGTTTTTT	CASSNPGRSNTGELFF	many	TRBV12-3/TRBV12-4	TRBJ2-2	NA
TGTGCCAGCAGCTTAGAGGGAATTAACTCACCCCTCCACTTT	CASSLEGINSPLHF	many	TRBV7-9	TRBJ1-6	NA
TGTGCCACCAGTGACTCCAGACAGGGGGCGAATTTAAAGCAGTTCTTC	CATSDSRQGANLKQFF	many	TRBV24-1	TRBJ2-1	TRBD1
TGTGCCAGCAGCTTAGGGGACATCAGAGGGGGAGAGACCCAGTACTTC	CASSLGDIRGGETQYF	many	TRBV7-3	TRBJ2-5	NA
TGTGCCAGCAGAGCTAATACGGGACAGGGACTGGGGACCCAGTACTTC	CASRANTGQGLGTQYF	many	TRBV3-1	TRBJ2-5	TRBD1
TGCGCCACCTCCCGGGACAGGGTCACCGGGGAGCTGTTTTTT	CATSRDRVTGELFF	many	TRBV4-1	TRBJ2-2	TRBD1
TGTGCCAGCAGTTACCTTGAGGGGGACACCGGGGAGCTGTTTTTT	CASSYLEGDTGELFF	NA	TRBV6-6	TRBJ2-2	NA
TGCAGCGTCAGACAGGGAGGCTACGAGCAGTACTTC	CSVRQGGYEQYF	many	TRBV29-1	TRBJ2-7	NA
TGTGCCAGCAGTGCGGCGGGCCGACTTTACGAGCAGTACTTC	CASSAAGRLYEQYF	many	TRBV6-6	TRBJ2-7	NA
TGTGCCAGCTCACCACGGACGGAGACCCAGTACTTC	CASSPRTETQYF	many	TRBV18	TRBJ2-5	NA
TGTGCCAGCAGCCGAACCCGTGCAACTAATGAAAAACTGTTTTTT	CASSRTRATNEKLFF	few	TRBV28	TRBJ1-4	NA
TGTGCCAGCAGCCACGGTCAGGCCAACATTCAGTACTTC	CASSHGQANIQYF	NA	TRBV3-1	TRBJ2-4	NA
TGCGCCAGCAGTCGGGGCATACAAGAGACCCAGTACTTC	CASSRGIQETQYF	many	TRBV5-1	TRBJ2-5	NA
TGTGCCAGCAGCCCTAATATGGGGGAGAACTATGGCTACACCTTC	CASSPNMGENYGYTF	many	TRBV7-2	TRBJ1-2	NA
TGTGCCACCAGTGGGAAGGGGGATAACTATGGCTACACCTTC	CATSGKGDNYGYTF	many	TRBV24-1	TRBJ1-2	NA
TGTGCCAGCAGCCTTAGCGGGGGGGACACAGATACGCAGTATTTT	CASSLSGGDTDTQYF	many	TRBV5-4	TRBJ2-3	TRBD2
TGTGCCAGCAGCTTAATGGCTAGCGGGGTCTACGAGCAGTACTTC	CASSLMASGVYEQYF	many	TRBV7-3	TRBJ2-7	TRBD2
TGTGCCAGCAGTAATCAGGGGGACAATCAGCTCCAGCATTTC	CASSNQGDNQLQHF	NA	TRBV12-3/TRBV12-4	TRBJ1-5	TRBD1
TGTGCCAGCTCCTTTAGGACAGGGGGATCGAACACCGGGGAGCTGTTTTTT	CASSFRTGGSNTGELFF	many	TRBV7-8	TRBJ2-2	TRBD1